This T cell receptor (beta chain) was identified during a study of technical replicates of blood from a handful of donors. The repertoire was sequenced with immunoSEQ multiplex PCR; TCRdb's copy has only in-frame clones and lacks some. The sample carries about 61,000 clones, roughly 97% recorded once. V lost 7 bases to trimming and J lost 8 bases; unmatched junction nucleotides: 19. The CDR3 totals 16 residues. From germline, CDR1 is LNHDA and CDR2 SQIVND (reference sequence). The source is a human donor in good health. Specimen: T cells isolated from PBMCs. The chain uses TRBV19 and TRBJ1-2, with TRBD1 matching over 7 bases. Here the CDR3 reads CASTRTFTGDRVGYTF. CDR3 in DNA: TGTGCCAGTACCCGAACCTTCACAGGGGATCGAGTAGGCTACACCTTC.